These 18 T cell receptor beta chains originate from one sample sequenced in a study of blood T cell repertoires in COVID-19. Data came from immunoSEQ multiplex PCR; TCRdb stores just in-frame clones and leaves some out. Of almost 350,000 clones listed, around nine tenths are singletons. The sequenced sample consisted of PBMCs or T cells enriched from blood (not recorded which). The receptor source for this set is a woman in her twenties or thirties who had been exposed to COVID-19.

The chain uses TRBV4-2 and TRBJ2-1; the D call may be TRBD1 or TRBD2 (9 bases each). The germline gives CDR1 LGHNA, CDR2 YNFKEQ. Trimming left V 4 bases short and J 4 bases short, with 23 bases between. CDR3 size: 18 residues. CDR3 sequence reads: CASSPRDRASGIYNEQFF. The CDR3, as DNA: TGTGCCAGCAGCCCCCGGGACAGGGCTAGCGGGATTTACAATGAGCAGTTCTTC.

The chain joins TRBV3-1 (or the pseudogene TRBV3-2) to TRBJ2-3; TRBD2 aligns across 8 bases. Losses at the gene ends were 2 bases for V and 4 bases for J; bases not matched to a gene: 8. Germline V gives CDR1 LGHDT, CDR2 YNNKEL (reference sequence). The CDR3 is made up of 16 amino acids. DNA of the CDR3: TGTGCCAGCAGCCAAAATCGGGAGGGCCGGGCAGATACGCAGTATTTT. Its protein is CASSQNREGRADTQYF.

The rearrangement links TRBV19 to TRBJ2-7; tentatively, D is TRBD1 (6 bases). CDR1 LNHDA and CDR2 SQIVND come from the germline V gene (reference sequence). The CDR3 has 21 amino acids. The ends were cut back, 7 bases at V and 3 bases at J, with 37 bases in the middle. This chain's CDR3 is CASTPLPPDRPECDVNYEQYF. The CDR3 nucleotides read TGTGCCAGTACCCCCTTGCCCCCTGACAGGCCCGAGTGTGATGTGAACTACGAGCAGTACTTC.

The V and J genes are TRBV11-2 and TRBJ1-1; 9 positions agree with TRBD1. This CDR3 comprises 15 residues. From germline, CDR1 is SGHAT and CDR2 FQNNGV. Trimming at V came to 0 bases and at J to 10 bases, leaving 9 bases not matched to a gene. The CDR3 protein is CASSLDGTGWFGAFF. CDR3 in DNA: TGTGCCAGCAGCTTAGATGGGACAGGGTGGTTTGGAGCTTTCTTT.

This clone turned up a few times. The chain links TRBV27 to TRBJ2-2, with D unresolved. Trimming left V 5 bases short and J 3 bases short, with 4 bases between. Per the germline V gene, CDR1 is MNHEY and CDR2 is SMNVEV (reference sequence). The CDR3 runs 12 residues. The CDR3 is CASSLYTGELFF. In DNA form, the CDR3 reads TGTGCCAGCAGTCTGTACACCGGGGAGCTGTTTTTT.

The CDR3 nucleotides are TGCGCCAGCAGCTTGGCCTTAATAACCCGGGGACTAGCGGGACCCTACGAGCAGTACTTC. It codes for CASSLALITRGLAGPYEQYF. The chain couples TRBV5-1 to TRBJ2-7; 13 nucleotides match TRBD2. Trimming removed 0 bases from V and 2 bases from J; junction bases left unmatched: 14. In germline, CDR1 is SGHRS, CDR2 YFSETQ. The CDR3 spans 20 residues.

The chain recombines TRBV5-1 with TRBJ2-7; perhaps TRBD1 as D (6 bases). CDR1 SGHRS and CDR2 YFSETQ come from the germline V gene. V was trimmed by 4 bases and J by 0 bases, leaving 17 bases between them. The CDR3 runs to 16 residues. Written as DNA, the CDR3 is TGCGCCAGCAGCCAGGCCCTGACAGGTGGCTCCTACGAGCAGTACTTC. This gives the protein CASSQALTGGSYEQYF.

CDR3 DNA sequence: TGCAGCGGGACGGGACTTAACTATGGCTACACCTTC. It specifies CSGTGLNYGYTF. This sequence joins TRBV29-1 and TRBJ1-2; TRBD1 is a possible D gene (5 bases). Looked up from germline, CDR1 is SQVTM and CDR2 is ANQGSEA. CDR3 size: 12 residues. Deletions cut 7 bases from V and 1 base from J, with 10 bases between.

This rearrangement joins TRBV25-1 to TRBJ2-2; a possible D gene is TRBD2 (5 bases). The CDR3 has 16 amino acids. Trimming cost V 2 bases and J 3 bases, with 13 bases left between them. Germline V gives CDR1 MGHDK, CDR2 SYGVNS. The CDR3 spells CASSERERAYTGELFF. CDR3 in DNA: TGTGCCAGCAGTGAAAGGGAGAGGGCGTACACCGGGGAGCTGTTTTTT. Looking up the rest from reference TRBV25-1 and TRBJ2-2 gives the full variable domain: EADIYQTPRYLVIGTGKKITLECSQTMGHDKMYWYQQDPGMELHLIHYSYGVNSTEKGDLSSESTVSRIRTEHFPLTLESARPSHTSQYLCASSERERAYTGELFFGEGSRLTVL.

Only a few counts were recorded for this clone. The rearrangement joins TRBV12-3 or TRBV12-4 to TRBJ1-1, with no clear D. V gave up 6 bases and J gave up 0 bases, with 8 bases separating them. The CDR3 totals 13 residues. The DNA for the CDR3 is TGTGCCAGCAGCCTATATATGAACACTGAAGCTTTCTTT. It is translated as CASSLYMNTEAFF.

The chain recombines TRBV27 with TRBJ2-7, with a weak D call TRBD1 (5 bases). The CDR3 contains 12 residues. The germline CDR1 and CDR2 sequences are MNHEY and SMNVEV (reference sequence). Trimming cost V 8 bases and J 1 base, with 9 bases left between them. DNA of the CDR3: TGTGCCAGCGCGGCAGGGTCCTACGAGCAGTACTTC. This encodes CASAAGSYEQYF.

This clone showed up just a few times. The junction differs from germline at one of its ends, possibly a read error. V is TRBV11-2 and J is TRBJ2-5; 12 bases agree with TRBD2. The length of the CDR3 is 12 residues. The germline V gene encodes CDR1 SGHAT and CDR2 FQNNGV. The CDR3 DNA reads TGTGCCAGCAGCTTCGGACTAGCGGGACCCCACTTC. It is translated as CASSFGLAGPHF.

The V gene is TRBV28, the J gene TRBJ1-2; 9 bases are a match to TRBD1. The V and J ends lost 4 bases and 4 bases, in that order; junction bases with no gene match: 4. This CDR3 region has 14 residues. The germline V gene has CDR1 MDHEN and CDR2 SYDVKM. The CDR3 coding sequence is TGTGCCAGCAGTTCCGGGACAGGGCGCTATGGCTACACCTTC. Amino acid sequence: CASSSGTGRYGYTF.

This clone is a singleton in its sample. The chain is built from TRBV7-9 and TRBJ2-7, with 9 positions matching TRBD2. The CDR3 extends over 14 amino acids. The J segment lost 2 bases and the V segment lost 10 bases, leaving 9 bases of the junction unmatched. Germline CDR1 is SEHNR and CDR2 is FQNEAQ (reference sequence). The CDR3 here is CAINSGSLPYEQYF. The CDR3 bases are TGTGCCATAAATAGCGGGAGCTTGCCCTACGAGCAGTACTTC. Full variable domain (missing parts from reference TRBV7-9 and TRBJ2-7): DTGVSQNPRHKITKRGQNVTFRCDPISEHNRLYWYRQTLGQGPEFLTYFQNEAQLEKSRLLSDRFSAERPKGSFSTLEIQRTEQGDSAMYLCAINSGSLPYEQYFGPGTRLTVT.

This CDR3 is CASSLNRGPPGNTIYF. In DNA, the CDR3 is TGCGCCAGCAGCTTGAATAGGGGGCCTCCTGGAAACACCATATATTTT. This rearrangement joins TRBV5-1 to TRBJ1-3, with 7 nucleotides matching TRBD1. CDR3 size: 16 residues. V was clipped by 1 base and J by 2 bases; unmatched bases: 6. From germline, CDR1 is SGHRS and CDR2 YFSETQ.

The rearrangement links TRBV2 to TRBJ1-2; D is perhaps TRBD1 (6 bases). Germline-derived CDR1 and CDR2 are SNHLY and FYNNEI. V lost 4 bases to trimming and J lost 8 bases, with 11 bases between them. The CDR3 spans 12 residues. The CDR3 coding sequence is TGTGCCAGCAGTGCGGGACATTGGGGCTACACCTTC. It encodes CASSAGHWGYTF. Using reference TRBV2 and TRBJ1-2 for the parts outside the CDR3, the full variable domain is EPEVTQTPSHQVTQMGQEVILRCVPISNHLYFYWYRQILGQKVEFLVSFYNNEISEKSEIFDDQFSVERPDGSNFTLKIRSTKLEDSAMYFCASSAGHWGYTFGSGTRLTVV.

The chain joins TRBV6-5 to TRBJ2-7; 8 nucleotides line up with TRBD1. Germline trimming cut 10 bases from V and 0 bases from J; bases unmatched to any gene: 8. Germline assignment: CDR1 MNHEY and CDR2 SVGAGI. The CDR3 consists of 14 residues. The CDR3 reads CATGRQGTSYEQYF. CDR3 sequence (DNA): TGTGCCACAGGGAGACAGGGGACCTCCTACGAGCAGTACTTC.

This clone was counted a single time. The rearrangement uses TRBV15 and TRBJ2-5; D ambiguous. The V end lost 3 bases, the J end lost 5 bases, and 19 bases lay between the germline ends. This CDR3 is 16 amino acids long. The germline gives CDR1 LNHNV, CDR2 YYDKDF (reference sequence). The CDR3 loop is CATSRGDQAPLETQYF. The CDR3 DNA reads as TGTGCCACCAGCAGGGGTGACCAGGCTCCGTTGGAGACCCAGTACTTC.